This TCR beta chain was recovered during a study of beta chain features in type 1 diabetes. Study background: Healthy donors and patients had similar age, gender and cell yields.

What was sequenced were expressed TCRB transcripts, since all of the isolated RNA had been reverse transcribed. Sequenced by immunoSEQ multiplex PCR; TCRdb stores in-frame clones only, minus some. The repertoire has under 300,000 clones, around a quarter of them found once; the top ten carry approximately 4%. This clone was recorded once. The antigen is not known. Study-wide findings and caveats: Within the patient group, naive, central memory and Treg TCRB repertoires appeared more similar to each other than within healthy donors.

The source of this sequence is a man aged 30 to 45 in good health. What was sequenced was central memory CD4+ T cells from blood.

CDR3 amino acids: CASSPLPSTDTQYF. CDR3 nucleotides: TGTGCCAGCTCCCCCCTTCCAAGCACAGATACGCAGTATTTT. This rearrangement joins TRBV18 to TRBJ2-3, with D unclear. Germline loops: CDR1 KGHSH, CDR2 LQKENI. The CDR3 length is 14 residues. Trimming removed 6 bases from V and 0 bases from J, with 10 bases in between.